This note documents a single T cell receptor beta chain sequence. Its matching antigen is unknown. The protocol was immunoSEQ multiplex PCR, while the TCRdb copy is restricted to in-frame clones and leaves out a portion. Here the sample spans approximately 300,000 clones, 85% to 90% being singletons. This sample is part of a study of Ad26.COV2.S vaccination and SARS-CoV-2 variants. Findings and caveats of the study: Greater spike-specific TCR breadth was seen in vaccine recipients than in placebo recipients.

Treatment of the sample: around 19 received Ad26.COV2.S at low or high dose, single or two shots; 5 received placebo; per-sample allocation not given. Day 63 after the first injection of vaccine or placebo was the sampling time. Donor was an adult aged 18-55 years in Boston. An Ad26 vector expressing Wuhan-strain SARS-CoV-2 spike served as the vaccine. The CDR3 extends over 15 amino acids. The germline CDR1 and CDR2 sequences are MGHRA and YSYEKL. V was cut by 0 bases and J by 3 bases, with 10 bases left in between. The source of this sequence is a person between 18 and 60 years old who received the Ad26.COV2.S COVID-19 vaccine or a placebo. V usage is TRBV4-1 and J usage is TRBJ2-3; D is perhaps TRBD2 (6 bases). The source material was peripheral blood, sampled in a trial of Ad26.COV2.S vaccine versus placebo. The DNA for the CDR3 is TGCGCCAGCAGCCAAGATAGTGGGGGGACAGATACGCAGTATTTT. Amino acids: CASSQDSGGTDTQYF.